A selection of T cell receptor beta chains follows, all from one sample in a study of OX40 agonist ivuxolimab in advanced cancers. Some clones are missing from TCRdb's copy, which holds only in-frame ones; the method was immunoSEQ multiplex PCR. The sample yields 120,000 or so clones, roughly nine tenths seen once. Sequences were derived from CD4+ or CD8+ T cells sorted from blood, sampled in a trial of the OX40 agonist ivuxolimab. Receptor source: an adult with an advanced solid tumor such as melanoma, head and neck, liver or kidney cancer. Each CDR3 is given with its conserved first and last residue. Fields, in order: D gene, V gene, J gene, clone size, CDR3 protein, CDR3 DNA. D genes are given only for firm matches. Clone size is shown for a subset of rows, as once, few, many or a class of expanded clone.

d_call: -; v_call: TRBV28; j_call: TRBJ2-1; clone_size: -; cdr3_aa: CALGGGDSYNEQFF; cdr3_nt: TGTGCTTTGGGCGGCGGTGACTCCTACAATGAGCAGTTCTTC
d_call: -; v_call: TRBV19; j_call: TRBJ1-5; clone_size: -; cdr3_aa: CASSIERSSNQPQHF; cdr3_nt: TGTGCCAGTAGTATAGAACGCAGTAGCAATCAGCCCCAGCATTTT
d_call: -; v_call: TRBV2; j_call: TRBJ2-7; clone_size: -; cdr3_aa: CASNRDSSSYEQYF; cdr3_nt: TGTGCCAGCAACCGGGACTCCTCCTCCTACGAGCAGTACTTC
d_call: -; v_call: TRBV28; j_call: TRBJ1-2; clone_size: -; cdr3_aa: CASSPSEANYGYTF; cdr3_nt: TGTGCCAGCAGTCCCTCGGAGGCCAACTATGGCTACACCTTC
d_call: TRBD1; v_call: TRBV11-3; j_call: TRBJ2-2; clone_size: -; cdr3_aa: CASSLGLGTGTLTGELFF; cdr3_nt: TGTGCCAGCAGCTTAGGTTTGGGGACAGGGACGTTAACCGGGGAGCTGTTTTTT
d_call: -; v_call: TRBV28; j_call: TRBJ2-7; clone_size: -; cdr3_aa: CASSFSGESSYEQYF; cdr3_nt: TGTGCCAGCAGTTTTTCAGGGGAGAGTAGCTACGAGCAGTACTTC
d_call: TRBD1; v_call: TRBV6-6; j_call: TRBJ1-6; clone_size: -; cdr3_aa: CASSYWGQEGSPLHF; cdr3_nt: TGTGCCAGCAGTTACTGGGGACAGGAGGGATCACCCCTCCACTTT
d_call: TRBD2; v_call: TRBV27; j_call: TRBJ2-1; clone_size: once; cdr3_aa: CASSLLGLAGVGNEQFF; cdr3_nt: TGTGCCAGCAGTTTGCTCGGACTAGCGGGAGTCGGAAATGAGCAGTTCTTC
d_call: -; v_call: TRBV7-2; j_call: TRBJ1-2; clone_size: -; cdr3_aa: CASSPGTDYGYTF; cdr3_nt: TGTGCCAGCAGCCCCGGGACGGACTATGGCTACACCTTC
d_call: -; v_call: TRBV6-6; j_call: TRBJ2-2; clone_size: -; cdr3_aa: CASSQNTGELFF; cdr3_nt: TGTGCCAGCAGCCAAAACACCGGGGAGCTGTTTTTT
d_call: -; v_call: TRBV4-3; j_call: TRBJ1-2; clone_size: -; cdr3_aa: CASSQDLPATGLAFGYTF; cdr3_nt: TGCGCCAGCAGCCAAGACCTACCCGCGACGGGATTGGCCTTTGGCTACACCTTC
d_call: TRBD1; v_call: TRBV18; j_call: TRBJ2-1; clone_size: -; cdr3_aa: CASSPSGTGRNEQFF; cdr3_nt: TGTGCCAGCTCACCGTCCGGGACAGGGCGCAATGAGCAGTTCTTC
d_call: -; v_call: TRBV28; j_call: TRBJ1-1; clone_size: -; cdr3_aa: CASSLGRDGTEAFF; cdr3_nt: TGTGCCAGCAGTTTGGGCAGAGACGGGACTGAAGCTTTCTTT
d_call: -; v_call: TRBV6-5; j_call: TRBJ2-7; clone_size: -; cdr3_aa: CASSSGAGAYEQYF; cdr3_nt: TGTGCCAGCAGTTCGGGGGCGGGCGCCTACGAGCAGTACTTC
d_call: TRBD1; v_call: TRBV9; j_call: TRBJ2-7; clone_size: -; cdr3_aa: CASSSGQGAEQYF; cdr3_nt: TGTGCCAGCAGCTCGGGACAGGGGGCCGAGCAGTACTTC
d_call: -; v_call: TRBV5-6; j_call: TRBJ1-1; clone_size: -; cdr3_aa: CASSLGWAPTEAFF; cdr3_nt: TGTGCCAGCAGCTTGGGTTGGGCTCCCACTGAAGCTTTCTTT
d_call: -; v_call: TRBV5-1; j_call: TRBJ1-1; clone_size: once; cdr3_aa: CASSFRQANTEAFF; cdr3_nt: TGCGCCAGCAGCTTTAGACAAGCGAACACTGAAGCTTTCTTT
d_call: -; v_call: TRBV4-3; j_call: TRBJ1-1; clone_size: -; cdr3_aa: CASSQEGGHRETFF; cdr3_nt: TGCGCCAGCAGCCAAGAAGGGGGACACCGGGAAACTTTCTTT
d_call: -; v_call: TRBV2; j_call: TRBJ1-1; clone_size: -; cdr3_aa: CASSYQGGTEAFF; cdr3_nt: TGTGCCAGCAGCTACCAGGGCGGCACTGAAGCTTTCTTT
d_call: TRBD2; v_call: TRBV11-2; j_call: TRBJ2-7; clone_size: -; cdr3_aa: CASSLDRAGLSYEQYF; cdr3_nt: TGTGCCAGCAGCTTAGATCGAGCGGGACTCTCCTACGAGCAGTACTTC
d_call: TRBD2; v_call: TRBV5-1; j_call: TRBJ2-3; clone_size: -; cdr3_aa: CASSLEGLAGFARADTQYF; cdr3_nt: TGCGCCAGCAGCTTGGAGGGACTAGCGGGATTTGCTCGCGCAGATACGCAGTATTTT
d_call: TRBD1; v_call: TRBV18; j_call: TRBJ1-5; clone_size: -; cdr3_aa: CASSWGQGAQPQHF; cdr3_nt: TGTGCCAGCTCCTGGGGACAGGGTGCCCAGCCCCAGCATTTT
d_call: TRBD1; v_call: TRBV28; j_call: TRBJ1-2; clone_size: -; cdr3_aa: CATQWTGGRGYTF; cdr3_nt: TGTGCCACCCAGTGGACAGGGGGACGTGGCTACACCTTC
d_call: -; v_call: TRBV7-2; j_call: TRBJ1-1; clone_size: -; cdr3_aa: CASSRQGSEAFF; cdr3_nt: TGTGCCAGCAGCCGGCAGGGATCTGAAGCTTTCTTT
d_call: TRBD1; v_call: TRBV25-1; j_call: TRBJ1-4; clone_size: -; cdr3_aa: CASKTGGSEKLFF; cdr3_nt: TGTGCCTCCAAGACAGGGGGTTCGGAAAAACTGTTTTTT
d_call: -; v_call: TRBV30; j_call: TRBJ1-6; clone_size: few; cdr3_aa: CAWSEGGNSPLHF; cdr3_nt: TGTGCCTGGAGTGAAGGGGGAAATTCACCCCTCCACTTT
d_call: -; v_call: TRBV7-2; j_call: TRBJ2-7; clone_size: -; cdr3_aa: CASSLEYEQYF; cdr3_nt: TGTGCCAGCAGCTTAGAGTACGAGCAGTACTTC
d_call: -; v_call: TRBV18; j_call: TRBJ1-4; clone_size: -; cdr3_aa: CASSPTAYNEKLFF; cdr3_nt: TGTGCCAGCTCACCGACGGCTTACAATGAAAAACTGTTTTTT
d_call: -; v_call: TRBV7-9; j_call: TRBJ2-1; clone_size: -; cdr3_aa: CASSLPTRRATLRDNEQFF; cdr3_nt: TGTGCCAGCAGCCTACCGACGAGGAGGGCGACCCTACGAGACAATGAGCAGTTCTTC
d_call: -; v_call: TRBV6-5; j_call: TRBJ1-4; clone_size: -; cdr3_aa: CASSYGRINEKLFF; cdr3_nt: TGTGCCAGCAGTTACGGACGGATTAATGAAAAACTGTTTTTT
d_call: -; v_call: TRBV4-1; j_call: TRBJ1-4; clone_size: -; cdr3_aa: CASTLRSGTTNEKLFF; cdr3_nt: TGCGCCAGCACCCTCCGGTCAGGCACAACTAATGAAAAACTGTTTTTT
d_call: TRBD2; v_call: TRBV2; j_call: TRBJ2-3; clone_size: -; cdr3_aa: CASGRGTDTQYF; cdr3_nt: TGTGCCAGCGGGAGGGGCACAGATACGCAGTATTTT
d_call: -; v_call: TRBV5-1; j_call: TRBJ1-5; clone_size: -; cdr3_aa: CASSLQSNQPQHF; cdr3_nt: TGCGCCAGCAGCCTTCAGAGCAATCAGCCCCAGCATTTT
d_call: -; v_call: TRBV11-2; j_call: TRBJ2-5; clone_size: -; cdr3_aa: CASSPGAQETQYF; cdr3_nt: TGTGCCAGCAGCCCGGGGGCTCAAGAGACCCAGTACTTC
d_call: -; v_call: TRBV6-1; j_call: TRBJ1-2; clone_size: -; cdr3_aa: CASRFLRGGNYGYTF; cdr3_nt: TGTGCCAGCAGGTTTTTAAGGGGTGGGAACTATGGCTACACCTTC
d_call: TRBD1; v_call: TRBV5-4; j_call: TRBJ1-4; clone_size: -; cdr3_aa: CASSYGTARGEKLFF; cdr3_nt: TGTGCCAGCAGCTACGGGACAGCTAGGGGTGAAAAACTGTTTTTT
d_call: -; v_call: TRBV5-4; j_call: TRBJ1-6; clone_size: few; cdr3_aa: CASSIYEQTLHF; cdr3_nt: TGTGCCAGCAGCATTTACGAGCAAACCCTCCACTTT
d_call: -; v_call: TRBV7-8; j_call: TRBJ2-6; clone_size: -; cdr3_aa: CASSDSGANSGANVLTF; cdr3_nt: TGTGCCAGCAGCGATAGCGGTGCTAACTCTGGGGCCAACGTCCTGACTTTC
d_call: -; v_call: TRBV4-2; j_call: TRBJ1-2; clone_size: -; cdr3_aa: CASSPLGGREGYTF; cdr3_nt: TGTGCCAGCAGCCCCTTAGGCGGTAGAGAGGGCTACACCTTC
d_call: -; v_call: TRBV30; j_call: TRBJ1-1; clone_size: once; cdr3_aa: CAWILYSPNEAFF; cdr3_nt: TGTGCCTGGATCCTATACAGCCCCAATGAAGCTTTCTTT
d_call: -; v_call: TRBV5-1; j_call: TRBJ2-3; clone_size: -; cdr3_aa: CASSLIPGPDTQYF; cdr3_nt: TGCGCCAGCAGCTTGATCCCTGGGCCAGATACGCAGTATTTT
d_call: -; v_call: TRBV10-3; j_call: TRBJ2-6; clone_size: -; cdr3_aa: CAISELPSGGANVLTF; cdr3_nt: TGTGCCATCAGTGAGTTACCGTCGGGTGGGGCCAACGTCCTGACTTTC
d_call: -; v_call: TRBV30; j_call: TRBJ2-6; clone_size: -; cdr3_aa: CAWSGNRARSGANVLTF; cdr3_nt: TGTGCCTGGAGTGGGAACAGGGCAAGGTCTGGGGCCAACGTCCTGACTTTC
d_call: -; v_call: TRBV7-8; j_call: TRBJ1-5; clone_size: -; cdr3_aa: CASSLANRAVVQPQHF; cdr3_nt: TGTGCCAGCAGCTTAGCGAACAGGGCGGTAGTTCAGCCCCAGCATTTT
d_call: TRBD1; v_call: TRBV6-1; j_call: TRBJ1-3; clone_size: once; cdr3_aa: CASSADRGNTIYF; cdr3_nt: TGTGCCAGCAGTGCCGACAGGGGGAACACCATATATTTT
d_call: -; v_call: TRBV4-2; j_call: TRBJ2-7; clone_size: -; cdr3_aa: CASSPRDTHSYEQYF; cdr3_nt: TGTGCCAGCAGCCCCCGGGACACCCACTCCTACGAGCAGTACTTC